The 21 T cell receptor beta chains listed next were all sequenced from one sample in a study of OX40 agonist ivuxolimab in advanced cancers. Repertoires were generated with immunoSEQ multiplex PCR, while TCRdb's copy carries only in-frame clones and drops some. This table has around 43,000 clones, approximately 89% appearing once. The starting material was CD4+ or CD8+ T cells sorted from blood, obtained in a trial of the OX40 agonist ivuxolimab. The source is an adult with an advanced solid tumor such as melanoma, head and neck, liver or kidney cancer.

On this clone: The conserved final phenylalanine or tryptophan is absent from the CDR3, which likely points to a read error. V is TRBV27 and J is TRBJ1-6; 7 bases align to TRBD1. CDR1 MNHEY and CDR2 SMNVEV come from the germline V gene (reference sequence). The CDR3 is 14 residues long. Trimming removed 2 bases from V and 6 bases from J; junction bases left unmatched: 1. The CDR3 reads CASSLGQVNSPLHL. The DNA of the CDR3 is TGTGCCAGCAGTTTAGGACAGGTTAATTCACCCCTCCACCTT.

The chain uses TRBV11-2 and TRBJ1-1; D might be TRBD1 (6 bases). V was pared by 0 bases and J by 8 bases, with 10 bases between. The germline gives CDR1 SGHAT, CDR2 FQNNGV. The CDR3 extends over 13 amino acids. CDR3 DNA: TGTGCCAGCAGCTTAGAGGGGGGCTACGAAGCTTTCTTT. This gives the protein CASSLEGGYEAFF.

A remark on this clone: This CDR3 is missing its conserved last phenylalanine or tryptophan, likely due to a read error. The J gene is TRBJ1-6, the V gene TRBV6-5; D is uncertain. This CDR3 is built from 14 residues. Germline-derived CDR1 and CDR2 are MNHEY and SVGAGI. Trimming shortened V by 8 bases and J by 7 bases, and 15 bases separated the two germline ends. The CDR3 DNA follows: TGTGCCAGCGCGGGGTCAGGCCCAAATTCACCCCTCCACCTT. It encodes CASAGSGPNSPLHL.

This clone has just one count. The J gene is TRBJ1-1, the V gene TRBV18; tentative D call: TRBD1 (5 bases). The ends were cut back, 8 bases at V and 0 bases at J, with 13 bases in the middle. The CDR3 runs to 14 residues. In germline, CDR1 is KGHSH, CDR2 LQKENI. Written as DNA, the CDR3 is TGTGCCAGCGCACTCGGGACGGTGAACACTGAAGCTTTCTTT. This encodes CASALGTVNTEAFF.

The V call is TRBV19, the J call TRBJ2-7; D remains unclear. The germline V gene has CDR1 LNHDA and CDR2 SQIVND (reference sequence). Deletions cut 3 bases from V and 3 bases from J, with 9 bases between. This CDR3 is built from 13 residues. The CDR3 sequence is CASSMSPYYEQYF. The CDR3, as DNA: TGTGCCAGTAGTATGAGCCCGTACTACGAGCAGTACTTC.

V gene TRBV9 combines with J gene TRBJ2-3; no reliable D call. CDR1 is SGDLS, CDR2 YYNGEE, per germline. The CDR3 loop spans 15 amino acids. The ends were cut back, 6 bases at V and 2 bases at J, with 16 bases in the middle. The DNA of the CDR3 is TGTGCCAGCAACCGGGTAGGGTCTCTCACAGATACGCAGTATTTT. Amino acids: CASNRVGSLTDTQYF.

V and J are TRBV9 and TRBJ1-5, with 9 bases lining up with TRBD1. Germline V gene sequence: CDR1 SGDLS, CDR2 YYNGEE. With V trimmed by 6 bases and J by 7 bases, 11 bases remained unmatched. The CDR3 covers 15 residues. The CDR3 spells CASNPTGTGYQPQHF. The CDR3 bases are TGTGCCAGCAACCCGACAGGGACAGGGTACCAGCCCCAGCATTTT.

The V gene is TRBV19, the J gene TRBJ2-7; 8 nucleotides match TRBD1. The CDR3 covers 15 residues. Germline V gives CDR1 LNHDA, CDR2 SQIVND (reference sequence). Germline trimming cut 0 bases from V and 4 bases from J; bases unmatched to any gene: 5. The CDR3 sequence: CASSIDETGVYEQYF. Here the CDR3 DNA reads TGTGCCAGTAGTATAGATGAGACAGGGGTTTACGAGCAGTACTTC.

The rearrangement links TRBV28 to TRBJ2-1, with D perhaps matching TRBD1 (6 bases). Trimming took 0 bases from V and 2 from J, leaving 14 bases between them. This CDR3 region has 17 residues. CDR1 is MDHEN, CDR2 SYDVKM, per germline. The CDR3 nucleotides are TGTGCCAGCAGTTTATGGACACCCTGGACAGCCTACAATGAGCAGTTCTTC. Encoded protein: CASSLWTPWTAYNEQFF.

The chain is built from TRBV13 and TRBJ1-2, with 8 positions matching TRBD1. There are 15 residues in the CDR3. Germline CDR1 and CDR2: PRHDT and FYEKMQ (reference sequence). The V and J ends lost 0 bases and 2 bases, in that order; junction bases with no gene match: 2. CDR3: CASSLGGQVNYGYTF. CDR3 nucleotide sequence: TGTGCCAGCAGCTTAGGGGGACAGGTGAACTATGGCTACACCTTC.

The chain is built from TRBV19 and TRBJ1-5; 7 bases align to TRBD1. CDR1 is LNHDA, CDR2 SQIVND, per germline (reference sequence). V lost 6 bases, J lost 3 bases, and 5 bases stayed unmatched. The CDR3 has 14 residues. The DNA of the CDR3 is TGTGCCAGTAGGATACAGGGGATCAATCAGCCCCAGCATTTT. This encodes CASRIQGINQPQHF.

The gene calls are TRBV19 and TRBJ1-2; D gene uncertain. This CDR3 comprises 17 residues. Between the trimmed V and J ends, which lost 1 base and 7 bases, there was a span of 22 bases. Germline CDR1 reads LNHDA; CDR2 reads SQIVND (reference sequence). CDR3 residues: CASSIVNSGGRLTGYTF. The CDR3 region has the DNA TGTGCCAGTAGTATAGTAAATTCAGGTGGCCGGCTAACTGGCTACACCTTC.

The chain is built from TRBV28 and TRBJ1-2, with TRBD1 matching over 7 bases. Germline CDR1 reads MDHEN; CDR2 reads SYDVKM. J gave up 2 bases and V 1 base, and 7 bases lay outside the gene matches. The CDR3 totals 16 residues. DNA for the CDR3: TGTGCCAGCAGTTTATATCAACAGGGGCAAAACTATGGCTACACCTTC. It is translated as CASSLYQQGQNYGYTF.

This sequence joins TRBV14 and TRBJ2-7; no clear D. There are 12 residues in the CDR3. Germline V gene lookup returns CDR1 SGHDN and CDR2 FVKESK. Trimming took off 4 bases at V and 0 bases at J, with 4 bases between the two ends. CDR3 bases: TGTGCCAGCAGCCCCAGCTCCTACGAGCAGTACTTC. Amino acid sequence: CASSPSSYEQYF.

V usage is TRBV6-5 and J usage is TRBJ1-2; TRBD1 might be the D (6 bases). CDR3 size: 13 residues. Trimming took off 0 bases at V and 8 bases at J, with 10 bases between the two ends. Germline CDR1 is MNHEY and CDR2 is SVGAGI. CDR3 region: CASSYSGGWGYTF. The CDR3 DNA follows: TGTGCCAGCAGTTACTCAGGGGGATGGGGCTACACCTTC.

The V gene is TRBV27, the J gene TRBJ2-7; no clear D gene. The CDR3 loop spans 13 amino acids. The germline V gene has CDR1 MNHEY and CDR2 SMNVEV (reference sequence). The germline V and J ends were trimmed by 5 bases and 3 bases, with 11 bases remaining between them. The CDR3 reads CASSLSLGYEQYF. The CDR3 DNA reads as TGTGCCAGCAGTCTTTCCTTGGGCTACGAGCAGTACTTC.

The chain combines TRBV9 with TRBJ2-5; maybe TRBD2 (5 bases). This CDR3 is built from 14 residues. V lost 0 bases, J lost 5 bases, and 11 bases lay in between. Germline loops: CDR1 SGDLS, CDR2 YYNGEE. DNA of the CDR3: TGTGCCAGCAGCGTAGGAGGGCTTGGGGAGACCCAGTACTTC. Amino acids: CASSVGGLGETQYF. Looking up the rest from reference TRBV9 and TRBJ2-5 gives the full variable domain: DSGVTQTPKHLITATGQRVTLRCSPRSGDLSVYWYQQSLDQGLQFLIQYYNGEERAKGNILERFSAQQFPDLHSELNLSSLELGDSALYFCASSVGGLGETQYFGPGTRLLVL.

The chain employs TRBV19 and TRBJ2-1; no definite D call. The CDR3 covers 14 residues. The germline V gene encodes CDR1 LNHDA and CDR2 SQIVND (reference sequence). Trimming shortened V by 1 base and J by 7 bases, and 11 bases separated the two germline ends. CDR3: CASSIVGRWNEQFF. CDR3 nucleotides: TGTGCCAGTAGTATAGTTGGCAGGTGGAATGAGCAGTTCTTC.

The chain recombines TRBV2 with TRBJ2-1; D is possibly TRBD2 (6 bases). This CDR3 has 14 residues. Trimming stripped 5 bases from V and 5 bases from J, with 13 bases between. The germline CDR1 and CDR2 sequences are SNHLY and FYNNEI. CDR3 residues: CASSLVGGNNEQFF. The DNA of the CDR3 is TGTGCCAGCAGTCTAGTGGGGGGTAACAATGAGCAGTTCTTC.

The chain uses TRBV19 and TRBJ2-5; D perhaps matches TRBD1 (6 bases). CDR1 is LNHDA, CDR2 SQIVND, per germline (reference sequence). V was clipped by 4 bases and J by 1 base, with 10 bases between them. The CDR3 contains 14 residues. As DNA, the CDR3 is TGTGCCAGTAGTACCATACAGGGCCAAGAGACCCAGTACTTC. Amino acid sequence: CASSTIQGQETQYF.

The CDR3 nucleotides are TGTGCCAGCAGTGAGATCCGGACCTACGAGCAGTACTTC. Protein sequence: CASSEIRTYEQYF. The chain is built from TRBV6-1 and TRBJ2-7; unclear D gene. V was clipped by 3 bases and J by 2 bases, with 8 bases between them. This CDR3 region has 13 residues. CDR1 is MNHNS and CDR2 is SASEGT in the germline V gene.